These 3 T cell receptor beta chains were all obtained from the same sample, sequenced in a study of blood T cells in healthy people across ages. Through a sample-barcoded 5' primer and a J-beta primer mix, a second PCR was run for roughly 6 to 11 cycles. TCRdb used MiXCR to reprocess the 5' RACE reads, holding one entry per CDR3 protein. The table lists roughly 800,000 distinct CDR3 sequences, approximately 35% of them singletons. The sample comprised blood. The receptors originated from a man younger than 35 in good health.

The rearrangement links TRBV20-1 to TRBJ1-1, with TRBD1 as a possible D gene (5 bases). V was pared by 2 bases and J by 2 bases, with 9 bases between. In germline, CDR1 is DFQATT, CDR2 SNEGSKA (reference sequence). This CDR3 region has 13 residues. CDR3 bases: TGCAGTGCTAGAAGGGACTTTAACACTGAAGCTTTCTTT. Its translation: CSARRDFNTEAFF.

This clonotype has a handful of counts. The chain uses TRBV4-3 and TRBJ2-2; D gene ambiguous. The germline V gene has CDR1 LGHNA and CDR2 YSLEER. This CDR3 is built from 13 residues. V was shortened by 1 base and J by 7 bases, with 7 bases between the two germline ends. This CDR3 is CASSQANGGELFF. In DNA form, the CDR3 reads TGCGCCAGCAGCCAAGCAAACGGCGGGGAGCTGTTTTTT.

This sequence joins TRBV7-2 and TRBJ1-2; the match to TRBD1 covers 8 bases. CDR1 SGHTA and CDR2 FQGNSA come from the germline V gene. With 4 bases clipped from V and 7 bases from J, the junction kept 5 bases outside the gene matches. This CDR3 region has 13 residues. Here the CDR3 reads CASSSDRDRGYTF. The CDR3, as DNA: TGTGCCAGCAGCTCGGACAGGGACCGTGGCTACACCTTC.